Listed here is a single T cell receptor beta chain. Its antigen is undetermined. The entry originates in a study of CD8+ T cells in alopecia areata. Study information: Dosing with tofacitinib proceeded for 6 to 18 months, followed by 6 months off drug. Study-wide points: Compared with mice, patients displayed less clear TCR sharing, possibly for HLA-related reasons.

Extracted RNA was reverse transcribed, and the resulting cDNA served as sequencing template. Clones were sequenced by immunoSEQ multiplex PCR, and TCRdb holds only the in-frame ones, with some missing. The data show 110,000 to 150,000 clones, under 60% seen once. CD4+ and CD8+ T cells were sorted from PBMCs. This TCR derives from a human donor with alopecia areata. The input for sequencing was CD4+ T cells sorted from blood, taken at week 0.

CDR3 bases: TGTGCCAGCAGCTTGGGGGACAGACTCAACTATGGCTACACCTTC. It encodes CASSLGDRLNYGYTF. This sequence joins TRBV7-8 and TRBJ1-2; TRBD1 agrees at 7 bases. The trim removed 3 bases at V and 2 bases at J, leaving 6 bases unmatched. The CDR3 is 15 residues long. CDR1 is SGHVS, CDR2 FQNEAQ, per germline.